The 27 T cell receptor beta chains listed next were all sequenced from one sample in a study of blood T cell repertoires in COVID-19. Assay: immunoSEQ multiplex PCR; the TCRdb copy retains only in-frame clones and omits some. The sample gives about 250,000 clones, around 82% of which show up once; approximately 5.4% is in the top ten. Input material: peripheral blood. The receptors were sampled from a man older than 75 with acute or convalescent COVID-19.

This chain links TRBV7-6 with TRBJ2-7; 11 bases map to TRBD1. The junction had 24 bases not matched to a gene; V was cut back by 5 bases and J by 6 bases. CDR3 length: 20 residues. CDR1 and CDR2 (germline): SGHVS, FNYEAQ. DNA of the CDR3: TGTGCCAGCAGCGGAGACGGACAGGGGGCGCACATACGGGAGCCGGGCGAGCAGTACTTC. Translating gives CASSGDGQGAHIREPGEQYF.

The chain uses TRBV2 and TRBJ1-4; weak D call: TRBD1 (6 bases). Germline V CDR1 and CDR2: SNHLY, FYNNEI. CDR3 size: 13 residues. V lost 5 bases and J lost 5, with 9 bases in between. In nucleotides, the CDR3 is TGTGCCAGCAGTTGGGACAACAATGAAAAACTGTTTTTT. This translates into CASSWDNNEKLFF.

V is TRBV5-1 and J is TRBJ2-7, with unresolved D. V lost 1 base and J lost 1, with 12 bases in between. This CDR3 has 15 residues. Germline CDR1 and CDR2: SGHRS and YFSETQ. The CDR3 DNA reads TGCGCCAGCAGCTTGTCCGGGTTTAGTTCCTACGAGCAGTACTTC. Amino acid sequence: CASSLSGFSSYEQYF.

The rearrangement uses TRBV28 and TRBJ2-6; D is possibly TRBD1 (5 bases). Trimming cost V 6 bases and J 0 bases, with 12 bases left between them. Germline V lookup: CDR1 MDHEN, CDR2 SYDVKM. CDR3 size: 16 residues. The chain's CDR3 is CASRPSGYSGANVLTF. The CDR3 DNA follows: TGTGCCAGCAGACCTTCAGGGTACTCTGGGGCCAACGTCCTGACTTTC.

V usage is TRBV6-5 and J usage is TRBJ1-5, with a tentative D call TRBD1 (5 bases). This CDR3 has 15 amino acids. The germline V gene encodes CDR1 MNHEY and CDR2 SVGAGI. Trimming took 6 bases from V and 0 from J, leaving 12 bases between them. The CDR3 here is CASSQGSTSNQPQHF. The CDR3 nucleotides read TGTGCCAGCAGCCAGGGAAGTACTAGCAATCAGCCCCAGCATTTT.

Only one count was recorded for this clone. The V and J genes are TRBV2 and TRBJ2-2; 7 bases match TRBD2. The CDR3 runs 13 residues. The junction had 4 bases not matched to a gene; V was cut back by 8 bases and J by 4 bases. Germline V lookup: CDR1 SNHLY, CDR2 FYNNEI. In DNA, the CDR3 is TGTGCCAGCCGACTAGCCGCCACCGGGGAGCTGTTTTTT. Its protein is CASRLAATGELFF.

The chain recombines TRBV2 with TRBJ1-6, with D perhaps TRBD1 (6 bases). Between the trimmed V and J ends, which lost 9 bases and 10 bases, there was a span of 16 bases. The CDR3 is made up of 13 amino acids. CDR1 and CDR2 (germline): SNHLY, FYNNEI. The CDR3 spells CASKTGTSSPLHF. Written as DNA, the CDR3 is TGTGCCAGTAAAACCGGGACATCCTCACCCCTCCACTTT.

The V and J genes are TRBV10-3 and TRBJ1-5, with 8 bases that match TRBD1. This CDR3 comprises 16 residues. From germline, CDR1 is ENHRY and CDR2 SYGVKD. With 2 bases clipped from V and 4 bases from J, the junction kept 7 bases outside the gene matches. CDR3 sequence reads: CAISERLGTGNQPQHF. CDR3 bases: TGTGCCATCAGTGAGCGCCTCGGGACAGGTAATCAGCCCCAGCATTTT.

J is TRBJ1-2 and V is TRBV10-3, with a tentative D call TRBD1 (6 bases). V lost 5 bases to trimming and J lost 5 bases, with 12 bases between them. The CDR3 totals 13 residues. Germline V CDR1 and CDR2: ENHRY, SYGVKD. The CDR3 here is CAISIQGPYGYTF. CDR3 sequence (DNA): TGTGCCATCAGTATACAGGGACCATATGGCTACACCTTC.

This chain connects TRBV19 to TRBJ1-1, with TRBD1 identical over 12 bases. The CDR3 is 16 residues long. CDR1 and CDR2 (germline): LNHDA, SQIVND (reference sequence). V shed 4 bases and J 7 bases; nucleotides not matched to a gene: 10. The CDR3 bases are TGTGCCAGTAGTAGCAGGGGGACAGGGGGCGGCGGTGAAGCTTTCTTT. This translates into CASSSRGTGGGGEAFF.

The chain recombines TRBV6-5 with TRBJ2-6; 8 bases fit TRBD1. This CDR3 spans 16 amino acids. Germline CDR1 is MNHEY and CDR2 is SVGAGI. Trimming took 4 bases from V and 2 from J; bases not matched to a gene: 4. The CDR3 spells CASSFRTGTGANVLTF. Written as DNA, the CDR3 is TGTGCCAGCAGTTTCCGGACAGGGACTGGGGCCAACGTCCTGACTTTC.

This clone was seen only a few times. This rearrangement joins TRBV28 to TRBJ1-4, with TRBD1 matching 9 bases. Trimming removed 7 bases from V and 2 bases from J; junction bases left unmatched: 5. Germline-derived CDR1 and CDR2 are MDHEN and SYDVKM. The CDR3 consists of 15 residues. This CDR3 is CASTIQGATNEKLFF. The CDR3 nucleotides read TGTGCCAGCACCATACAGGGGGCTACTAATGAAAAACTGTTTTTT.

This sequence joins TRBV19 and TRBJ2-7, with a possible D match to TRBD1 (6 bases). V lost 4 bases and J 11 bases, leaving 27 bases between the germline ends. Per germline, CDR1 LNHDA and CDR2 SQIVND (reference sequence). CDR3 length: 16 residues. CDR3 nucleotide sequence: TGTGCCAGTAGTACTACATCCCAGACGGGACACATTTTGGAGTACTTC. Encoded protein: CASSTTSQTGHILEYF.

J is TRBJ2-2 and V is TRBV27; no clear D gene. V lost 4 bases and J 4 bases, leaving 10 bases between the germline ends. Germline V gene data show CDR1 as MNHEY and CDR2 as SMNVEV (reference sequence). The CDR3 is 14 residues long. This chain's CDR3 is CASSSRQITGELFF. Written as DNA, the CDR3 is TGTGCCAGCAGTTCGCGGCAGATCACCGGGGAGCTGTTTTTT.

V and J are TRBV11-2 and TRBJ1-4; D might be TRBD1 (6 bases). This CDR3 comprises 17 residues. CDR1 is SGHAT and CDR2 is FQNNGV in the germline V gene. The V end was cut by 5 bases, the J end by 8 bases, with 24 bases between. The CDR3 DNA is TGTGCCAGCAGCCTCATTAGTGGGTCGGCACAGGGCGAAAAACTGTTTTTT. Encoded protein: CASSLISGSAQGEKLFF. Supplemented by reference TRBV11-2 and TRBJ1-4, the full variable domain reads EAGVAQSPRYKIIEKRQSVAFWCNPISGHATLYWYQQILGQGPKLLIQFQNNGVVDDSQLPKDRFSAERLKGVDSTLKIQPAKLEDSAVYLCASSLISGSAQGEKLFFGSGTQLSVL.

The chain links TRBV7-2 to TRBJ2-2; 8 bases align to TRBD1. Germline V CDR1 and CDR2: SGHTA, FQGNSA. This CDR3 is built from 16 residues. J lost 7 bases, V lost 5 bases, and 12 bases had no gene match. In nucleotides, the CDR3 is TGTGCCAGCAGCGCGTACCGGACAGGGAAAGACGGGGAGCTGTTTTTT. It specifies CASSAYRTGKDGELFF. Supplemented by reference TRBV7-2 and TRBJ2-2, the full variable domain reads GAGVSQSPSNKVTEKGKDVELRCDPISGHTALYWYRQSLGQGLEFLIYFQGNSAPDKSGLPSDRFSAERTGGSVSTLTIQRTQQEDSAVYLCASSAYRTGKDGELFFGEGSRLTVL.

The rearrangement links TRBV6-5 to TRBJ1-5; weak D call: TRBD1 (5 bases). The V gene's germline CDR1 is MNHEY and CDR2 SVGAGI. V was shortened by 10 bases and J by 7 bases, with 14 bases between the two germline ends. The CDR3 totals 12 residues. The CDR3 sequence is CATRGADQPQHF. In DNA form, the CDR3 reads TGTGCCACCAGAGGGGCAGACCAGCCCCAGCATTTT.

The chain links TRBV2 to TRBJ1-6; the D is unclear. The CDR3 consists of 13 residues. Trimming removed 10 bases from V and 3 bases from J, with 10 bases in between. CDR1 and CDR2 (germline): SNHLY, FYNNEI. The CDR3 DNA reads TGTGCCATGCGCCGGGACTATAATTCACCCCTCCACTTT. It specifies CAMRRDYNSPLHF. The full variable domain, its missing parts supplied by reference TRBV2 and TRBJ1-6, is EPEVTQTPSHQVTQMGQEVILRCVPISNHLYFYWYRQILGQKVEFLVSFYNNEISEKSEIFDDQFSVERPDGSNFTLKIRSTKLEDSAMYFCAMRRDYNSPLHFGNGTRLTVT.

Only one count was recorded for this clone. The chain links TRBV4-1 to TRBJ2-1; perhaps TRBD1 as D (6 bases). V lost 3 bases and J lost 6, with 18 bases in between. CDR1 is MGHRA and CDR2 is YSYEKL in the germline V gene. The CDR3 has 16 amino acids. In DNA form, the CDR3 reads TGCGCCAGCAGCCACTTCCACAGGGCGGGTTCCAATGAGCAGTTCTTC. It encodes CASSHFHRAGSNEQFF.

This clone has just one count. The V gene is TRBV5-1, the J gene TRBJ2-1; the match to TRBD2 covers 9 bases. V lost 2 bases, J lost 5 bases, and 2 bases stayed unmatched. Germline V CDR1 and CDR2: SGHRS, YFSETQ. This CDR3 spans 14 amino acids. CDR3 loop: CASSFGTSNNEQFF. CDR3 nucleotide sequence: TGCGCCAGCAGCTTCGGGACTAGCAACAATGAGCAGTTCTTC.

This chain joins TRBV14 and TRBJ2-5; D unclear. V lost 4 bases, J lost 5 bases, and 8 bases lay in between. From germline, CDR1 is SGHDN and CDR2 FVKESK. This CDR3 has 12 residues. The CDR3 loop reads CASSLVPETQYF. In DNA, the CDR3 is TGTGCCAGCAGCCTAGTTCCGGAGACCCAGTACTTC.

The J gene is TRBJ1-2, the V gene TRBV11-2, with a possible D match to TRBD1 (6 bases). The CDR3 extends over 14 amino acids. Between the trimmed V and J ends, which lost 3 bases and 8 bases, there was a span of 16 bases. Germline CDR1 reads SGHAT; CDR2 reads FQNNGV. Here the CDR3 reads CASSFAGTKGGYTF. CDR3 in DNA: TGTGCCAGCAGCTTCGCCGGGACAAAAGGGGGCTACACCTTC.

The chain couples TRBV28 to TRBJ2-2; maybe TRBD1 (6 bases). The CDR3 sequence is 14 residues long. Trimming took 7 bases from V and 5 from J, leaving 14 bases between them. Germline-derived CDR1 and CDR2 are MDHEN and SYDVKM. The CDR3 protein is CASKRGGLTGELFF. The CDR3 nucleotides are TGTGCCAGCAAGAGAGGGGGATTAACCGGGGAGCTGTTTTTT.

This clone was picked up one time. The rearrangement uses TRBV18 and TRBJ2-7, with 8 bases matching TRBD2. The V and J ends lost 3 bases and 6 bases, in that order; junction bases with no gene match: 7. Germline values: CDR1 KGHSH, CDR2 LQKENI. The CDR3 is 14 residues long. The DNA for the CDR3 is TGTGCCAGCTCACCCGGGACTAGTCGGCGCGAGCAGTACTTC. Translating gives CASSPGTSRREQYF.

The chain employs TRBV5-1 and TRBJ2-1; 9 bases match TRBD1. The CDR3 is made up of 16 amino acids. V trimming: 4 bases; J trimming: 9 bases; junction bases outside the gene matches: 14. Looked up from germline, CDR1 is SGHRS and CDR2 is YFSETQ. CDR3 DNA: TGCGCCAGCAGCCGATGGACAGGGGCCATCCGCGGTGAGCAGTTCTTC. Translating it yields CASSRWTGAIRGEQFF.

This chain connects TRBV19 to TRBJ2-5, with TRBD2 matching over 10 bases. Trimming cost V 9 bases and J 5 bases; bases outside gene matches: 6. Germline loops: CDR1 LNHDA, CDR2 SQIVND (reference sequence). CDR3 length: 13 residues. Here the CDR3 reads CASRRAGGETQYF. CDR3 DNA: TGTGCCAGCAGACGAGCGGGAGGGGAGACCCAGTACTTC.

The chain couples TRBV5-1 to TRBJ2-2; TRBD1 matches at 9 bases. The length of the CDR3 is 16 residues. Per the germline V gene, CDR1 is SGHRS and CDR2 is YFSETQ. Trimming cost V 0 bases and J 6 bases; bases outside gene matches: 6. CDR3 loop: CASSLGDRVVSGELFF. CDR3 coding DNA: TGCGCCAGCAGCTTGGGGGACAGGGTTGTTTCCGGGGAGCTGTTTTTT.